A single sample gave rise to the 10 T cell receptor beta chains below, sequenced in a study of a mutant IDH1 vaccine in newly diagnosed glioma. Their cognate antigens are unknown. Described time point: week 35, safety follow-up. Mutant IDH1 20-mer peptide, at 300 ug, made up each vaccine dose, with topical imiquimod. Using immunoSEQ multiplex PCR, the repertoire was profiled, and TCRdb retains in-frame clones only, with some absent. The table records tens of thousands of clones, more than 65% of them present only once. The sequences come from PBMCs, collected from a glioma patient whose treatment included an IDH1 peptide vaccine. These receptors originate from a man aged 50 to 59 with glioma.

This clone was detected only a few times. The chain links TRBV4-3 to TRBJ2-5, with 8 nucleotides matching TRBD2. V shed 1 base and J 5 bases; nucleotides not matched to a gene: 12. The CDR3 is made up of 17 amino acids. CDR1 is LGHNA, CDR2 YSLEER, per germline. The CDR3 region has the DNA TGCGCCAGCAGCCAAGTTTTAGTTAGCGGGGATGGGGAGACCCAGTACTTC. It is translated as CASSQVLVSGDGETQYF.

V is TRBV7-2 and J is TRBJ1-1, with D perhaps matching TRBD1 (5 bases). Germline V gene sequence: CDR1 SGHTA, CDR2 FQGNSA. V lost 7 bases and J lost 6, with 18 bases in between. The CDR3 runs to 14 residues. CDR3 protein: CASIRDRFSAEAFF. As DNA, the CDR3 is TGTGCCAGCATTCGTGACAGATTTAGCGCTGAAGCTTTCTTT.

The chain employs TRBV29-1 and TRBJ2-5, with 8 bases matching TRBD1. This CDR3 spans 13 amino acids. The germline CDR1 and CDR2 sequences are SQVTM and ANQGSEA. After removal of 2 bases from V and 6 bases from J, the junction contained 5 bases not matched to a gene. This chain's CDR3 is CSVERDRGQTQYF. In DNA form, the CDR3 reads TGCAGCGTTGAACGTGACAGGGGTCAGACCCAGTACTTC.

J is TRBJ2-7 and V is TRBV27, with 13 bases identical to TRBD2. The V segment lost 7 bases and the J segment 4 bases; nucleotides outside the gene matches: 10. The CDR3 sequence is 16 residues long. Germline CDR1 MNHEY, CDR2 SMNVEV (reference sequence). This chain's CDR3 is CASTLEGTSGIYEQYF. CDR3 in DNA: TGTGCCAGCACCTTAGAGGGGACTAGCGGGATTTACGAGCAGTACTTC.

V usage is TRBV2 and J usage is TRBJ1-6, with 8 bases matching TRBD1. Germline CDR1 SNHLY, CDR2 FYNNEI. V was clipped by 3 bases and J by 4 bases; unmatched bases: 5. The CDR3 spans 16 residues. The CDR3 DNA reads as TGTGCCAGCAGTGATACCGGACAGGGATATAATTCACCCCTCCACTTT. Translation: CASSDTGQGYNSPLHF.

A few counts support this clone. The V and J genes are TRBV2 and TRBJ1-1; 8 bases map to TRBD1. Germline V gene lookup returns CDR1 SNHLY and CDR2 FYNNEI. This CDR3 spans 14 amino acids. V gave up 6 bases and J gave up 9 bases; unmatched junction bases: 12. CDR3 bases: TGTGCCAGCAGGTCCACCGACAGGGGTCGGAAAGCTTTCTTT. Its protein is CASRSTDRGRKAFF.

This chain links TRBV5-1 with TRBJ2-3; 7 bases agree with TRBD1. The CDR3 covers 17 residues. V lost 0 bases and J lost 2; bases outside the gene matches: 9. The V gene's germline CDR1 is SGHRS and CDR2 YFSETQ. The CDR3 coding sequence is TGCGCCAGCAGCTTGGGGACAGGAATAACGTACACAGATACGCAGTATTTT. It encodes CASSLGTGITYTDTQYF.

The chain combines TRBV4-3 with TRBJ2-2; D remains ambiguous. The length of the CDR3 is 13 residues. Per germline, CDR1 LGHNA and CDR2 YSLEER. The V end lost 6 bases, the J end lost 0 bases, and 5 bases lay between the germline ends. The DNA of the CDR3 is TGCGCCAGCAGTACATCGAACACCGGGGAGCTGTTTTTT. Its translation is CASSTSNTGELFF.

The V gene is TRBV21-1, the J gene TRBJ1-1. TRBV21-1 counts as a pseudogene. This CDR3 is 12 amino acids long. CDR3 in DNA: TGTGCGTCAACGGGAGGGAACACTGAAGCTTTCTTT. Protein sequence: CASTGGNTEAFF.

The V call is TRBV7-9, the J call TRBJ1-5; TRBD1 aligns across 7 bases. Germline V gene sequence: CDR1 SEHNR, CDR2 FQNEAQ (reference sequence). This CDR3 spans 16 amino acids. V gave up 5 bases and J gave up 6 bases; unmatched junction bases: 13. The CDR3 DNA reads TGTGCCAGCAGCCCCGGACAGGAGCTGCCAGGTCAGCCCCAGCATTTT. Translated: CASSPGQELPGQPQHF.